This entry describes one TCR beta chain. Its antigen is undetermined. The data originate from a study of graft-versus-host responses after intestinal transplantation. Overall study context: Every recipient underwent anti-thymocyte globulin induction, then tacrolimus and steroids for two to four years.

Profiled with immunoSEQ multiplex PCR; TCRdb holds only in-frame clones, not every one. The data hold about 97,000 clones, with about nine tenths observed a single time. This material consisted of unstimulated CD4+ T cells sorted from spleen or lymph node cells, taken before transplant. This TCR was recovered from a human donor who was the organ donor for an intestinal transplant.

In nucleotides, the CDR3 is TGTGCCAGCAGCCCAAGACTAGCGGGGGTCACCGGGGAGCTGTTTTTT. Its protein product is CASSPRLAGVTGELFF. The chain couples TRBV14 to TRBJ2-2; TRBD2 matches at 12 bases. Trimming took 4 bases from V and 4 from J; bases not matched to a gene: 4. Germline-derived CDR1 and CDR2 are SGHDN and FVKESK. CDR3 size: 16 residues.